The sequence of this T cell receptor (beta chain) was determined in a study of cytomegalovirus exposure and HLA in healthy donors. Only one count was recorded for this clone. PCR used 60 Vbeta primers and 13 Jbeta primers. Clones were sequenced by immunoSEQ multiplex PCR, and TCRdb holds only the in-frame ones, with some missing. The sample lists more than 60,000 clones, 60% to 80% occurring once. Germline loops: CDR1 LNHDA, CDR2 SQIVND (reference sequence). Trimming removed 6 bases at V and 0 bases at J, with 9 bases between. The CDR3 is 13 residues long. The specimen sequenced was PBMCs. This rearrangement joins TRBV19 to TRBJ2-7; D not resolved. This sequence originates from a male donor in good health and CMV-seropositive. Written as DNA, the CDR3 is TGTGCCAGTAGCGAAAAGAGCTCCTACGAGCAGTACTTC. It specifies CASSEKSSYEQYF.